This entry lists 2 T cell receptor beta chains sequenced from one sample in a study of blood T cell repertoires in COVID-19. Profiled with immunoSEQ multiplex PCR; TCRdb holds only in-frame clones, not every one. The sample yields about 270,000 clones, approximately 86% seen once. The source material was peripheral blood. The receptors come from a man in his forties with active or convalescent COVID-19.

The chain carries TRBV11-3 and TRBJ2-7; possibly TRBD2 for D (5 bases). Germline values: CDR1 SGHNT, CDR2 YENEEA. Trimming shortened V by 3 bases and J by 2 bases, and 11 bases separated the two germline ends. The CDR3 spans 14 residues. The CDR3 sequence: CASSLGTSTYEQYF. The CDR3 DNA reads TGTGCCAGCAGCTTGGGTACTAGTACCTACGAGCAGTACTTC.

The chain is built from TRBV19 and TRBJ2-2, with D unclear. Germline CDR1 reads LNHDA; CDR2 reads SQIVND (reference sequence). This CDR3 is 14 amino acids long. Trimming cost V 2 bases and J 3 bases, with 7 bases left between them. DNA for the CDR3: TGTGCCAGTAGTATAAAACTTCACACCGGGGAGCTGTTTTTT. Translating it yields CASSIKLHTGELFF.